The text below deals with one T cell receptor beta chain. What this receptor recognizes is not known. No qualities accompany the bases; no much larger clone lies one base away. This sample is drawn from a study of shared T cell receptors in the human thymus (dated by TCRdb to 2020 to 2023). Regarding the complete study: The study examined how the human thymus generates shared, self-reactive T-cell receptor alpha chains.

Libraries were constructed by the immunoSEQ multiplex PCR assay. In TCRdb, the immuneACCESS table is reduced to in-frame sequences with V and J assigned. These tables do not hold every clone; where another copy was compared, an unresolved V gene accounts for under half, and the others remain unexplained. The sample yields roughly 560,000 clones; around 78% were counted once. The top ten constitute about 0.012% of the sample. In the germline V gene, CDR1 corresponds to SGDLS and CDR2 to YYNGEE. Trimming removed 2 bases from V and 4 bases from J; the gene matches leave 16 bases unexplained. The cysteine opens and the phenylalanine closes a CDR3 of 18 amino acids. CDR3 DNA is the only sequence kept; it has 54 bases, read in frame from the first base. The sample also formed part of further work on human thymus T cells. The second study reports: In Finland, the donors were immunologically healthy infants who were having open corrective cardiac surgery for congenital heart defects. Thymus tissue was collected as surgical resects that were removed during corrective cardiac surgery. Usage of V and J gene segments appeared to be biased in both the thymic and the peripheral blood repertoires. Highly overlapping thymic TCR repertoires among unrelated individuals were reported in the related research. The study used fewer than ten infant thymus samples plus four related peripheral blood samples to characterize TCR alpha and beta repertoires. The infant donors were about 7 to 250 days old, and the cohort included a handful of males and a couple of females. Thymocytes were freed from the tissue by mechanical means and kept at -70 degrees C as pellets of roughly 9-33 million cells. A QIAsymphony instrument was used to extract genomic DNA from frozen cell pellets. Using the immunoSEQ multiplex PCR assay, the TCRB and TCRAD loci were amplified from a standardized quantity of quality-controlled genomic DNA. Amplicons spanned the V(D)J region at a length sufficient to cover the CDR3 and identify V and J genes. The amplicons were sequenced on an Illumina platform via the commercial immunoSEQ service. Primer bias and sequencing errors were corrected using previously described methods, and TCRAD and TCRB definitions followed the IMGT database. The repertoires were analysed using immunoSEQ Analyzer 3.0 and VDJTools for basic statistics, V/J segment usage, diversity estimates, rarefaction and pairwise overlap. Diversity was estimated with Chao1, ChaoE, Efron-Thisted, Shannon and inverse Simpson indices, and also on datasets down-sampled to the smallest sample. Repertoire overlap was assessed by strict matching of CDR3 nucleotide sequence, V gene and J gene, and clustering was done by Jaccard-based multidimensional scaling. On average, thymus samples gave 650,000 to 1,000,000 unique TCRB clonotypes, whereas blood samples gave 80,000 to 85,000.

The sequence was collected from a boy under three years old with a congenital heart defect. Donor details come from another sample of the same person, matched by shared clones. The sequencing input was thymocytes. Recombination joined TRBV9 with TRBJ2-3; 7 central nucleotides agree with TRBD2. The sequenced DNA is TGTGCCAGCAGCGTTCGGGGAAGGGACTCCGCGGGGGCAGATACGCAGTATTTT. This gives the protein CASSVRGRDSAGADTQYF.